This TCR beta chain was documented in a study of monozygotic twins with inflammatory bowel disease. Study-level results: Patient repertoires may carry noise from differing immunosuppressive treatments.

About this clonotype itself: Its target is not known.

Eight separate reactions for every sample produced the cDNA. TCRdb reprocessed the 5' RACE reads, keeping one entry per CDR3 protein, no DNA. This sample contains about 150,000 distinct CDR3 sequences. Someone took an approximately 2.4 ml blood sample from each of the donors. The sequenced material came from blood. The TCR originated in a human donor with ulcerative colitis or Crohn's disease, or a healthy co-twin of an affected twin (not recorded which).

CDR3 sequence: CASSSFGTVTGELFF. This chain joins TRBV7-2 and TRBJ2-2; the TRBD1 assignment by TCRdb is unverifiable without DNA. This CDR3 comprises 15 residues. The V gene's germline CDR1 is SGHTA and CDR2 FQGNSA.